Sequencing of this TCR beta chain was carried out in a study of read filtering for tumor transcriptome and immune sequencing. The overall study: Whole-transcriptome libraries were prepared after DNase treatment.

This library used around 0.4 ug RNA and molecular barcoded adaptors spanning alpha/delta and beta/gamma chains. TCRdb redid the calling of the reads with MiXCR, one entry per CDR3 protein. The data show fewer than 90,000 distinct CDR3 sequences, around 12% seen once. Study-level findings and limits: This fraction held mixed bone marrow immune cells after CD138-negative sorting.

Unmatched junction bases numbered 16, after V lost 0 bases and J lost 0 bases. Germline loops: CDR1 LGHDT, CDR2 YNNKEL (reference sequence). The CDR3 is 21 residues long. Bone marrow was sampled from every patient at the time of active disease. This clonotype has at least ten counts. Its matching antigen is unknown. The sequence came from a donor aged 40 or older with multiple myeloma. The sequencing input was a population of CD138-negative cells sorted from bone marrow. The chain couples TRBV3-1 to TRBJ2-1, with TRBD2 matching over 8 bases. The CDR3: CASSQESLGGRIVGSYNEQFF. The CDR3 DNA is TGTGCCAGCAGCCAAGAGTCCCTGGGCGGGAGGATCGTGGGCTCCTACAATGAGCAGTTCTTC.